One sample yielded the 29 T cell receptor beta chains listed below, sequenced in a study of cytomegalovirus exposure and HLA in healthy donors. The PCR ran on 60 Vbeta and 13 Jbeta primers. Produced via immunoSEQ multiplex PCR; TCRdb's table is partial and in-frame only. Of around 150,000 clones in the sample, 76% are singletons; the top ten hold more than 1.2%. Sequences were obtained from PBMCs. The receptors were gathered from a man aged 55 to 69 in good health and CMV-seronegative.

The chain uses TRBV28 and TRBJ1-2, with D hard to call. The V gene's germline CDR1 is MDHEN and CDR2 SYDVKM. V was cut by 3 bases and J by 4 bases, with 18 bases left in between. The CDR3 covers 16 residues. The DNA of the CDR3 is TGTGCCAGCAGTTTTTTGCTGAGGAGGGCTGGCTATGGCTACACCTTC. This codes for CASSFLLRRAGYGYTF.

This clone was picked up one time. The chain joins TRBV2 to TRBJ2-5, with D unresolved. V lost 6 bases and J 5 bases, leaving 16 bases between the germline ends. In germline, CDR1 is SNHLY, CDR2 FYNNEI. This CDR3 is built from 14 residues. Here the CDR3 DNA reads TGTGCCAGCAGCGATGCCGGGTCGTGGGAGACCCAGTACTTC. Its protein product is CASSDAGSWETQYF.

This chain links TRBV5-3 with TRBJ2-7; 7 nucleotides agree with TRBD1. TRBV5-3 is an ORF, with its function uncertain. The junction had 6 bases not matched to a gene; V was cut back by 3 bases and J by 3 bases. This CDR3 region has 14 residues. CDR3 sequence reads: CARSSTTGDYEQYF. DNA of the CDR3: TGTGCCAGAAGCTCCACAACAGGGGACTACGAGCAGTACTTC.

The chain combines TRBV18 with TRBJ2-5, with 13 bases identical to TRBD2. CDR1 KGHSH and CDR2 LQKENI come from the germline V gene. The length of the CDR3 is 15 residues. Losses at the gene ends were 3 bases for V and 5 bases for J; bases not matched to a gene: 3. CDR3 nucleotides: TGTGCCAGCTCACCCGGACTAGCGGGAGAGGAGACCCAGTACTTC. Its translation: CASSPGLAGEETQYF.

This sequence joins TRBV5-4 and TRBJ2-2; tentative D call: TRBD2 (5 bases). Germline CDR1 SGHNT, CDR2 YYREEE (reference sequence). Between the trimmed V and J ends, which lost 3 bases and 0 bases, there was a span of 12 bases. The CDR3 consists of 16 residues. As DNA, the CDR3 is TGTGCCAGCAGCTCGGGTGGAGGTACGAACACCGGGGAGCTGTTTTTT. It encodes CASSSGGGTNTGELFF.

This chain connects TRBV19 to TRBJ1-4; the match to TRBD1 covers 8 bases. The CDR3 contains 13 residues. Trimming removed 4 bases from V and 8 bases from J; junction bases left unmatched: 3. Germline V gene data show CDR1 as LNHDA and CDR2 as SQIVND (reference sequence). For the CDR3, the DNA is TGTGCCAGTAGTACGGACAGGGACGAAAAACTGTTTTTT. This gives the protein CASSTDRDEKLFF.

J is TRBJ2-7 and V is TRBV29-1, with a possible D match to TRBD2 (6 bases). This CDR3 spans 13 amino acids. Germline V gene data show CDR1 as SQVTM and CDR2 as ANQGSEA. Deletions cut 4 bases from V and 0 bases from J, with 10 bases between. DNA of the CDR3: TGCAGCGTTGGCGGGATCCACTCCTACGAGCAGTACTTC. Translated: CSVGGIHSYEQYF.

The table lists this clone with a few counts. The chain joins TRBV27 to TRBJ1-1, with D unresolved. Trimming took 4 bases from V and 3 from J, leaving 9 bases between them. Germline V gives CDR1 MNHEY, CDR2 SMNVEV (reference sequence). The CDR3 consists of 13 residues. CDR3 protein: CASSSILYTEAFF. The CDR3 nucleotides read TGTGCCAGCAGTTCGATACTTTACACTGAAGCTTTCTTT.

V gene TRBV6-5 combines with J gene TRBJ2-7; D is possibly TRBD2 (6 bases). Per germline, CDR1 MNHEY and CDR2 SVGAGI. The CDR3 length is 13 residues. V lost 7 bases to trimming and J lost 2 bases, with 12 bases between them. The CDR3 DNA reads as TGTGCCAGCATGGAGGGGCCAACCTACGAGCAGTACTTC. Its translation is CASMEGPTYEQYF.

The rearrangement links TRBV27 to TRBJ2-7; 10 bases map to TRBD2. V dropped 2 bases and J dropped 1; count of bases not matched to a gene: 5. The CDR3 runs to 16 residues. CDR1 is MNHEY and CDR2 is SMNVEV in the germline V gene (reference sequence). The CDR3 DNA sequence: TGTGCCAGCAGTTTAGCGGGACTAGCGACTTCCTACGAGCAGTACTTC. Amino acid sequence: CASSLAGLATSYEQYF.

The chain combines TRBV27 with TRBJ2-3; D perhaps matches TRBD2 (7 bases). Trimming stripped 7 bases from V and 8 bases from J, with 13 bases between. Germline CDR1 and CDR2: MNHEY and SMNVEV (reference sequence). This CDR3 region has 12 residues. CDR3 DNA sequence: TGTGCCAGCAATACAGGGAGGGGTACGCAGTATTTT. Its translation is CASNTGRGTQYF.

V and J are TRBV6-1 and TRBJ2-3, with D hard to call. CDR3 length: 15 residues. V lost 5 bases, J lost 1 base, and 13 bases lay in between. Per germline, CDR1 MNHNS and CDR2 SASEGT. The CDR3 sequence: CASSPLSQGTDTQYF. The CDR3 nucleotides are TGTGCCAGCAGTCCATTATCGCAGGGCACAGATACGCAGTATTTT.

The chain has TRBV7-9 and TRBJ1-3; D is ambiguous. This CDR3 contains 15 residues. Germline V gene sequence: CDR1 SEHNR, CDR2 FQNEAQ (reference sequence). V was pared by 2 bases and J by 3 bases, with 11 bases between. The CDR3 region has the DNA TGTGCCAGCAGCTTACCCCGGAGGTATGGAAACACCATATATTTT. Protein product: CASSLPRRYGNTIYF.

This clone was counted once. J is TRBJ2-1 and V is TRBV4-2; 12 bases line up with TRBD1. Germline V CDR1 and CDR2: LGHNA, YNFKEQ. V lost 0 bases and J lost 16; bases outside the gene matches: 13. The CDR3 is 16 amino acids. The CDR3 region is CASSQERDRGLMVQFF. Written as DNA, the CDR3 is TGTGCCAGCAGCCAAGAACGGGACAGGGGGCTTATGGTACAATTCTTC.

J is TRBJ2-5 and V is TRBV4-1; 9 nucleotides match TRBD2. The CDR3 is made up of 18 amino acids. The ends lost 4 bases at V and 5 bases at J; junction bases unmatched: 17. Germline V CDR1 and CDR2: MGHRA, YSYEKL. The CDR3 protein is CASSLRILAGNPSETQYF. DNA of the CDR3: TGCGCCAGCAGCCTAAGGATTCTAGCGGGGAACCCTTCGGAGACCCAGTACTTC.

The CDR3 sequence is CASSPPGSDTQYF. The CDR3 coding sequence is TGTGCCAGCAGCCCCCCCGGGTCAGATACGCAGTATTTT. The chain has TRBV28 and TRBJ2-3; D call uncertain. CDR1 is MDHEN and CDR2 is SYDVKM in the germline V gene. CDR3 size: 13 residues. Trimming left V 6 bases short and J 4 bases short, with 11 bases between.

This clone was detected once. CDR3 in DNA: TGTGCCAGCAGTTTTTCGGGCGAGCAGTACTTC. Translated: CASSFSGEQYF. This chain links TRBV28 with TRBJ2-7; D is ambiguous. In germline, CDR1 is MDHEN, CDR2 SYDVKM. V was shortened by 3 bases and J by 6 bases, with 6 bases between the two germline ends. CDR3 size: 11 residues.

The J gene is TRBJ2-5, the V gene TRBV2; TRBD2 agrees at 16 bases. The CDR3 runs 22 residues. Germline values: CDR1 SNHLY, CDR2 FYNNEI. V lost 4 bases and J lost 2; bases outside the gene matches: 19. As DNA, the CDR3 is TGTGCCAGCAGTGTGAACCCCACCCTTGGGACTAGCGGGGGGGCCATTCAAGAGACCCAGTACTTC. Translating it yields CASSVNPTLGTSGGAIQETQYF.

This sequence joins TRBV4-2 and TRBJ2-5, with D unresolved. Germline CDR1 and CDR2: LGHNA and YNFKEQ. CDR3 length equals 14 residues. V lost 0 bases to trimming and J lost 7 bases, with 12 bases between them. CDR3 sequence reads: CASSQEALVGTQYF. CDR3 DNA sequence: TGTGCCAGCAGCCAAGAAGCCCTAGTGGGGACCCAGTACTTC.

CDR3 sequence: CASSKGLEWGEQYF. CDR3 DNA: TGTGCCAGCAGCAAAGGACTAGAGTGGGGCGAGCAGTACTTC. The chain uses TRBV7-2 and TRBJ2-7, with 7 bases aligning to TRBD2. CDR1 SGHTA and CDR2 FQGNSA come from the germline V gene. CDR3 length equals 14 residues. The V segment lost 5 bases and the J segment 6 bases; nucleotides outside the gene matches: 10.

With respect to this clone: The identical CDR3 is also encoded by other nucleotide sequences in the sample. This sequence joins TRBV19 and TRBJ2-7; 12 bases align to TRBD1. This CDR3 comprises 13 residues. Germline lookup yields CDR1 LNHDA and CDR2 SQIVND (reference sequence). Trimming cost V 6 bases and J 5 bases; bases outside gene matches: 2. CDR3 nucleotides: TGTGCCAGTAGCCGGGACAGGGGGCACGAGCAGTACTTC. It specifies CASSRDRGHEQYF.

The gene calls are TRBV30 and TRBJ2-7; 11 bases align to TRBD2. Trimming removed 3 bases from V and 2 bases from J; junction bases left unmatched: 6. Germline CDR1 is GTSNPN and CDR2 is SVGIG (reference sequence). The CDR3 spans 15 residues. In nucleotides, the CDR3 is TGTGCCTGGAGGGGGGGGACTAGCGGAACCTACGAGCAGTACTTC. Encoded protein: CAWRGGTSGTYEQYF.

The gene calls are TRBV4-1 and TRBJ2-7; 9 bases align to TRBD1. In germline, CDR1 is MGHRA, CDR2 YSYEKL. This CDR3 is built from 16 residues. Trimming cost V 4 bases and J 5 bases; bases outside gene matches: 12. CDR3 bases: TGCGCCAGCAGCCGCGCCGGGACAGGGTTGATGAACGAGCAGTACTTC. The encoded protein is CASSRAGTGLMNEQYF.

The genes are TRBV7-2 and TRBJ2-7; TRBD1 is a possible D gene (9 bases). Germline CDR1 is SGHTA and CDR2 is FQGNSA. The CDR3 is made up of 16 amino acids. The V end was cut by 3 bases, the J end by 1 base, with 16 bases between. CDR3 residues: CASSFRGGQGSYEQYF. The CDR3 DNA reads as TGTGCCAGCAGCTTCCGGGGGGGACAGGGTTCCTACGAGCAGTACTTC.

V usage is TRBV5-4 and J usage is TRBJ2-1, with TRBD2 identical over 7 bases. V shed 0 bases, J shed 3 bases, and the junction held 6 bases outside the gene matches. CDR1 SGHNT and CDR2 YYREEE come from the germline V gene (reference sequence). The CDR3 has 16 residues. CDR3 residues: CASSLGGRGDYNEQFF. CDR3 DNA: TGTGCCAGCAGCTTGGGGGGGAGGGGCGACTACAATGAGCAGTTCTTC.

CDR3 sequence: CASSSTGGNQPQHF. In nucleotides, the CDR3 is TGTGCCAGTAGCTCCACAGGGGGCAATCAGCCCCAGCATTTT. This chain links TRBV19 with TRBJ1-5, with 7 bases identical to TRBD1. From germline, CDR1 is LNHDA and CDR2 SQIVND (reference sequence). The CDR3 consists of 14 residues. The V gene end was trimmed by 6 bases and the J gene end by 2 bases; junction bases not matched to a gene: 4. The whole variable domain, filled in from reference TRBV19 and TRBJ1-5, reads DGGITQSPKYLFRKEGQNVTLSCEQNLNHDAMYWYRQDPGQGLRLIYYSQIVNDFQKGDIAEGYSVSREKKESFPLTVTSAQKNPTAFYLCASSSTGGNQPQHFGDGTRLSIL.

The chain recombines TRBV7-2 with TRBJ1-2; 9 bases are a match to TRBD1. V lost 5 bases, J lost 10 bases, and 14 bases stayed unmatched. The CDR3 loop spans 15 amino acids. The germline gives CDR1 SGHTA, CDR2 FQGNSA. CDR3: CASSAVTGGAVPYTF. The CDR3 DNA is TGTGCCAGCAGCGCAGTCACAGGGGGCGCGGTCCCCTACACCTTC.

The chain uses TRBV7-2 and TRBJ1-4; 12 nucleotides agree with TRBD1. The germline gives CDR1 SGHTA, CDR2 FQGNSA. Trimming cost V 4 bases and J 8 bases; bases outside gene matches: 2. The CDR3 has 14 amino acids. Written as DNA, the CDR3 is TGTGCCAGCAGCTGGGACAGGGGGCGCGAAAAACTGTTTTTT. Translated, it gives CASSWDRGREKLFF.

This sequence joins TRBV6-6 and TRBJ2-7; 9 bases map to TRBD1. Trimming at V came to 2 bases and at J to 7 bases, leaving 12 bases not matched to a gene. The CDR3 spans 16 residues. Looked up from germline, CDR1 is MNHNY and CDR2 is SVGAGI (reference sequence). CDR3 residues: CASSYVRLTGGWEQYF. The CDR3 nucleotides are TGTGCCAGCAGTTACGTTCGCCTGACAGGGGGTTGGGAGCAGTACTTC.